The 20 T cell receptor beta chains listed next were all sequenced from one sample in a study of memory CD4+ T cells and cytomegalovirus serostatus. Sequencing used immunoSEQ multiplex PCR; TCRdb keeps in-frame clones, though not all of them. The repertoire holds roughly 48,000 clones, with 80% to 85% as singletons. The sort gate was single viable CD3+CD4+CD8-CD45RO+ cells for memory CD4+ T cells. Sequenced input: memory CD4+ T cells from blood. These receptors were collected from an adult in good health and CMV-seropositive.

This clone was detected once. V gene TRBV6-4 combines with J gene TRBJ2-5; 9 nucleotides agree with TRBD1. The CDR3 sequence is 18 residues long. Germline trimming cut 0 bases from V and 5 bases from J; bases unmatched to any gene: 13. Germline CDR1 MRHNA, CDR2 SNTAGT. CDR3 DNA sequence: TGTGCCAGCAGTGACTCGGGGGGGGACAGGGAATCGTGGGAGACCCAGTACTTC. Protein sequence: CASSDSGGDRESWETQYF.

The V and J genes are TRBV5-1 and TRBJ1-5; D possibly corresponds to TRBD1 (5 bases). This CDR3 is built from 15 residues. Germline CDR1 SGHRS, CDR2 YFSETQ. V gave up 4 bases and J gave up 6 bases, with 17 bases separating them. The CDR3 DNA reads as TGCGCCAGCAGCGCCGGACATGGGATGGGTCAGCCCCAGCATTTT. Its protein is CASSAGHGMGQPQHF.

CDR3 residues: CASSIQFTNYGYTF. The CDR3, as DNA: TGTGCCAGCAGTATACAGTTTACTAACTATGGCTACACCTTC. The gene calls are TRBV2 and TRBJ1-2; D ambiguous. This CDR3 comprises 14 residues. Looked up from germline, CDR1 is SNHLY and CDR2 is FYNNEI. V lost 5 bases and J lost 0, with 10 bases in between.

This sequence joins TRBV9 and TRBJ2-1, with 7 positions matching TRBD1. The germline V gene has CDR1 SGDLS and CDR2 YYNGEE. The V and J ends lost 1 base and 9 bases, in that order; junction bases with no gene match: 4. CDR3 length: 13 amino acids. The CDR3 loop is CASSVRQGSEQFF. CDR3 in DNA: TGTGCCAGCAGCGTAAGACAGGGCAGTGAGCAGTTCTTC.

V gene TRBV5-1 combines with J gene TRBJ1-2; D uncertain. This CDR3 is 13 amino acids long. V dropped 4 bases and J dropped 2 bases, with 9 bases sitting between them. Germline values: CDR1 SGHRS, CDR2 YFSETQ. CDR3 coding DNA: TGCGCCAGCAGCCCCGGATCGAACTATGGCTACACCTTC. Translation gives CASSPGSNYGYTF.

This clone was seen only a few times. CDR3 amino acids: CASTRTGVLQPQHF. The CDR3, as DNA: TGTGCCAGTACCAGGACAGGGGTACTTCAGCCCCAGCATTTT. The chain employs TRBV19 and TRBJ1-5; 9 nucleotides line up with TRBD1. Germline V gene sequence: CDR1 LNHDA, CDR2 SQIVND (reference sequence). The length of the CDR3 is 14 residues. J lost 6 bases, V lost 7 bases, and 7 bases had no gene match.

The gene calls are TRBV18 and TRBJ2-7, with TRBD1 as a possible D gene (6 bases). V shed 0 bases and J shed 1 base, with 10 bases lying between them. The CDR3 runs 15 residues. CDR1 and CDR2 from the germline V gene are KGHSH and LQKENI. The CDR3 is CASSPPAGASYEQYF. As DNA, the CDR3 is TGTGCCAGCTCACCACCGGCAGGGGCGTCCTACGAGCAGTACTTC.

The rearrangement uses TRBV7-2 and TRBJ2-7; TRBD2 agrees at 7 bases. The CDR3 totals 15 residues. V shed 6 bases, J shed 3 bases, and the junction held 11 bases outside the gene matches. Germline V gene data show CDR1 as SGHTA and CDR2 as FQGNSA. The CDR3 is CASRGGERSSYEQYF. CDR3 nucleotide sequence: TGTGCCAGCAGGGGGGGGGAGCGGTCCAGCTACGAGCAGTACTTC.

The chain recombines TRBV6-5 with TRBJ2-1; TRBD1 agrees at 9 bases. The CDR3 totals 15 residues. Germline V gene sequence: CDR1 MNHEY, CDR2 SVGAGI. V lost 5 bases to trimming and J lost 0 bases; unmatched junction nucleotides: 2. In DNA form, the CDR3 reads TGTGCCAGCAGTAAGGACAGGGGCTCCTACAATGAGCAGTTCTTC. It is translated as CASSKDRGSYNEQFF.

The chain employs TRBV18 and TRBJ2-7; D ambiguous. The V end lost 5 bases, the J end lost 5 bases, and 16 bases lay between the germline ends. Germline V gene sequence: CDR1 KGHSH, CDR2 LQKENI. The CDR3 loop spans 14 amino acids. The CDR3 region has the DNA TGTGCCAGCTCATCCGCCACTCTACGGGACGAGCAGTACTTC. Translating gives CASSSATLRDEQYF.

The chain combines TRBV18 with TRBJ2-1; 7 bases map to TRBD2. The junction had 15 bases not matched to a gene; V was cut back by 3 bases and J by 10 bases. The CDR3 has 16 amino acids. Germline V lookup: CDR1 KGHSH, CDR2 LQKENI. Here the CDR3 DNA reads TGTGCCAGCTCACCCTCGTTAGGGGCGGGAGATCGAGAGCAGTTCTTC. As protein: CASSPSLGAGDREQFF. The variable domain in full, with the rest retrieved from reference TRBV18 and TRBJ2-1, is NAGVMQNPRHLVRRRGQEARLRCSPMKGHSHVYWYRQLPEEGLKFMVYLQKENIIDESGMPKERFSAEFPKEGPSILRIQQVVRGDSAAYFCASSPSLGAGDREQFFGPGTRLTVL.

The chain joins TRBV7-6 to TRBJ2-3; TRBD1 agrees at 8 bases. This CDR3 spans 18 amino acids. The germline V gene encodes CDR1 SGHVS and CDR2 FNYEAQ. Trimming at V came to 5 bases and at J to 3 bases, leaving 16 bases not matched to a gene. The CDR3 protein is CASSLKALTGGMTDTQYF. As DNA, the CDR3 is TGTGCCAGCAGCCTAAAAGCCTTAACAGGGGGTATGACAGATACGCAGTATTTT.

Comment on this clone: The final CDR3 position lacks the conserved phenylalanine or tryptophan, pointing to a likely read error. The chain recombines TRBV28 with TRBJ2-7; D uncertain. Trimming removed 3 bases at V and 6 bases at J, with 12 bases between. From germline, CDR1 is MDHEN and CDR2 SYDVKM. CDR3 size: 13 residues. The chain's CDR3 is CASSLGRYGEQYL. CDR3 sequence (DNA): TGTGCCAGCAGTTTGGGCCGTTATGGCGAGCAGTACCTC.

This chain uses TRBV20-1 with TRBJ2-7; TRBD2 might be the D (5 bases). Germline CDR1 DFQATT, CDR2 SNEGSKA (reference sequence). This CDR3 is built from 11 residues. With 4 bases removed from V and 9 bases from J, the gap between germline ends came to 13 bases. CDR3 nucleotides: TGCAGTGCTACCTCCTCGGGATGGCAGTACTTC. The encoded protein is CSATSSGWQYF.

The rearrangement joins TRBV2 to TRBJ2-1; D not resolved. This CDR3 is built from 15 residues. Trimming left V 8 bases short and J 0 bases short, with 14 bases between. The germline gives CDR1 SNHLY, CDR2 FYNNEI. CDR3: CASRSMALSYNEQFF. The CDR3 DNA reads as TGTGCCAGCCGATCCATGGCGCTCTCCTACAATGAGCAGTTCTTC.

The chain carries TRBV5-1 and TRBJ2-1; 8 bases match TRBD2. CDR1 is SGHRS, CDR2 YFSETQ, per germline. V gave up 0 bases and J gave up 6 bases; unmatched junction bases: 5. The CDR3 has 15 residues. The CDR3 here is CASSLASGSGNEQFF. Here the CDR3 DNA reads TGCGCCAGCAGCTTGGCTAGCGGGTCAGGCAATGAGCAGTTCTTC.

This chain connects TRBV5-1 to TRBJ2-2, with a weak D call TRBD1 (6 bases). The germline gives CDR1 SGHRS, CDR2 YFSETQ. V shed 2 bases and J shed 6 bases, with 11 bases lying between them. The CDR3 covers 14 residues. CDR3 residues: CASSLSTGSGELFF. CDR3 sequence (DNA): TGCGCCAGCAGCTTATCAACAGGGTCCGGGGAGCTGTTTTTT.

This clone is a singleton in its sample. The rearrangement uses TRBV7-3 and TRBJ2-1, with D unclear. The CDR3 is 16 amino acids. Trimming removed 0 bases from V and 0 bases from J, with 9 bases in between. CDR1 and CDR2 (germline): SGHTA, FQGTGA. The CDR3 loop is CASSLTFQSSYNEQFF. DNA of the CDR3: TGTGCCAGCAGCTTAACGTTCCAGAGCTCCTACAATGAGCAGTTCTTC.

This chain links TRBV7-2 with TRBJ1-5, with D maybe TRBD1 (5 bases). The V and J ends lost 5 bases and 5 bases respectively, with 16 bases between them. This CDR3 has 15 residues. Germline assignment: CDR1 SGHTA and CDR2 FQGNSA. CDR3 amino acids: CASSPVDSNYQPQHF. In nucleotides, the CDR3 is TGTGCCAGCAGCCCAGTAGACAGTAATTATCAGCCCCAGCATTTT.

This chain uses TRBV6-5 with TRBJ2-7; possible D gene TRBD2, 5 bases. Germline CDR1 reads MNHEY; CDR2 reads SVGAGI. This CDR3 has 12 residues. The V end was cut by 6 bases, the J end by 1 base, with 7 bases between. The DNA of the CDR3 is TGTGCCAGCAGGACTAAATCCTACGAGCAGTACTTC. As protein: CASRTKSYEQYF.